This is a list of T cell receptor beta chains from one sample in a study of OX40 agonist ivuxolimab in advanced cancers. Clones were read by immunoSEQ multiplex PCR, and TCRdb kept only the in-frame ones, dropping some. The table records approximately 84,000 clones, approximately 83% of them present only once. The sequencing here drew on CD4+ or CD8+ T cells sorted from blood, taken in a trial of the OX40 agonist ivuxolimab. These receptors all come from an adult with an advanced solid tumor such as melanoma, head and neck, liver or kidney cancer. The conserved cysteine and the conserved F or W are not part of the CDR3 here. The order of the fields is J gene, CDR3 length, V gene, clone size, CDR3 protein. Not every row has a clone size; where given, it reads once, few, many or a size class.

TRBJ2-7,13,TRBV7-9,.,ASSAQLAGGHEQY
TRBJ1-5,21,TRBV6-7,.,ASSYVSGVARVWKPLPISPQH
TRBJ2-2,14,TRBV30,.,AWDPSGGAHTGELF
TRBJ1-1,13,TRBV6-5,.,ASSYSTGQITEAF
TRBJ1-1,12,TRBV19,.,ASSIGGAGSEAF
TRBJ2-5,14,TRBV11-2,.,ASSLVSGFPQETQY
TRBJ1-6,13,TRBV9,few,ASSVRQGQDSPLH
TRBJ1-4,13,TRBV5-4,few,ASSFSYATNEKLF
TRBJ2-3,12,TRBV13,.,ASSAGVSTDTQY
TRBJ2-3,14,TRBV5-1,once,ASSLDPGLNTDTQY
TRBJ1-2,14,TRBV28,.,ASSFHRGGKNYGYT
TRBJ1-5,12,TRBV4-3,once,ASSQETGNQPQH
TRBJ1-5,13,TRBV28,.,ASSSRVGTHQPQH
TRBJ2-4,11,TRBV7-6,few,ASSLGRGNIQY
TRBJ1-4,11,TRBV9,.,ASNGQGSEKLF
TRBJ1-6,14,TRBV5-6,.,ASSPTWGIQNSPLH
TRBJ1-2,14,TRBV19,.,ASADQPGTARGGYT
TRBJ1-3,12,TRBV30,.,AWRRPGFENTIY
TRBJ1-6,14,TRBV19,.,ASTPQGGVPNSPLH
TRBJ2-2,13,TRBV6-1,.,ASSGIPWRTGELF
TRBJ2-7,10,TRBV5-5,.,ASGRVLYEQY
TRBJ2-3,13,TRBV5-1,.,ASSLEVAGGLPEY
TRBJ1-4,12,TRBV19,.,ASSIGTDNEKLF
TRBJ2-1,12,TRBV28,.,ASSSPLGQGKQF
TRBJ1-1,11,TRBV9,once,ASSVVGSTEAF
TRBJ1-1,11,TRBV6-5,.,ASNKGKVTEAF
TRBJ2-7,12,TRBV5-1,.,ASSLGQTPYEQY
TRBJ2-7,12,TRBV19,.,ASSTIRTGHEQY
TRBJ1-2,8,TRBV6-5,.,ASAGDGYT
.,13,TRBV7-2,.,ASSSPTGGRREQY
TRBJ1-1,12,TRBV29-1,.,SVDANGAGTEAF
TRBJ2-7,13,TRBV19,.,ASSMQETRGYEQY
TRBJ2-1,10,TRBV29-1,.,SYQGIRDEQF
TRBJ1-2,13,TRBV5-4,.,ASSLGQGEFLGYT
TRBJ2-1,12,TRBV7-6,.,ASSTRNLYNEQF
TRBJ1-5,11,TRBV2,few,ATGLRINQPQH
TRBJ2-5,12,TRBV5-1,few,ASQKTSGQETQY
TRBJ1-6,13,TRBV11-2,.,ASSLETGFFSPLH
TRBJ2-1,12,TRBV29-1,.,SVLTGGPYNEQF
TRBJ1-6,14,TRBV7-9,.,ASSLGAGGSNSPLH
TRBJ2-3,14,TRBV6-5,once,ASSYNRPGRTDTQY
TRBJ1-1,12,TRBV7-9,.,ASSPRTAHTEAF
TRBJ1-1,9,TRBV28,.,ASSINTEAF
TRBJ1-2,7,TRBV7-9,.,ASSPSYT
TRBJ1-2,12,TRBV27,.,ASSLNRQTYGYT
TRBJ2-3,9,TRBV20-1,.,SARDDYTQY
TRBJ2-7,13,TRBV5-1,.,ASSLGLNPSYEQY
TRBJ1-1,15,TRBV9,.,ASSVGPGQGRNTEAF
TRBJ2-1,12,TRBV5-1,.,ASSLAWGLNEQF
TRBJ1-3,15,TRBV7-9,.,ASSQDGTPRSGNTIY
TRBJ2-5,11,TRBV5-6,.,ASSQGLGETQY
TRBJ1-1,13,TRBV7-2,once,ASSSQGQGNTEAF
TRBJ1-1,12,TRBV5-1,.,ASSLGRGREEAF
TRBJ2-3,13,TRBV11-1,.,ASSGGTAYTDTQY
TRBJ1-5,12,TRBV6-1,.,AGSEVFGNQPQH
TRBJ1-1,12,TRBV9,.,ASSVSNLNTEAF
TRBJ2-5,14,TRBV9,.,ASSVGGGGRSETQY